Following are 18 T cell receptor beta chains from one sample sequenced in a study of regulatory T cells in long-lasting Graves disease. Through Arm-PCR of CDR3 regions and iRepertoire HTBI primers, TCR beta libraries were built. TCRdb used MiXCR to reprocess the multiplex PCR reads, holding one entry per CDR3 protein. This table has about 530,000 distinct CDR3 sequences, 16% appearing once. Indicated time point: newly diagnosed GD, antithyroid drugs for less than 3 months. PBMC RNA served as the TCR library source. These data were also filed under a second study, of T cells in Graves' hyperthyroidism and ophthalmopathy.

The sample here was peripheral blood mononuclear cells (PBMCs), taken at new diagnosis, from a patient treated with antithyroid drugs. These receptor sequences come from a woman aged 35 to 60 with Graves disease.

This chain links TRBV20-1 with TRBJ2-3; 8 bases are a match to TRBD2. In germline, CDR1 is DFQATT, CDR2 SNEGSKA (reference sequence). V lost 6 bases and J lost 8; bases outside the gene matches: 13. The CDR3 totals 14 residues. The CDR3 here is CSATQGLVGSTQYF. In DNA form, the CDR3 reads TGCAGTGCGACCCAGGGACTAGTGGGGAGTACGCAGTATTTT.

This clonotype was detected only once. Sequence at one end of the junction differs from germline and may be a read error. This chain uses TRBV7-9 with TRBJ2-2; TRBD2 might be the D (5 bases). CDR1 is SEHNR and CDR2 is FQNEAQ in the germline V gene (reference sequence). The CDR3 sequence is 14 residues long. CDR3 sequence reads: CASSLAGSDGELSF. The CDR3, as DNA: TGTGCCAGCAGCTTAGCAGGGTCGGACGGGGAGCTGTCTTTT. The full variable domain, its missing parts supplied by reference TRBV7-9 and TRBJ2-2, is DTGVSQNPRHKITKRGQNVTFRCDPISEHNRLYWYRQTLGQGPEFLTYFQNEAQLEKSRLLSDRFSAERPKGSFSTLEIQRTEQGDSAMYLCASSLAGSDGELSFGEGSRLTVL.

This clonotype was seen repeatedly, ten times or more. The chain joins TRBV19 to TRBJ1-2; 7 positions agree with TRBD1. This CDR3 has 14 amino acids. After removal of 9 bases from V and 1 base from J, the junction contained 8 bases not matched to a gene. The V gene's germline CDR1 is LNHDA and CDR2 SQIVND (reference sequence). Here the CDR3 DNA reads TGTGCCAGCAGCCGGGACAGCCTTAACTATGGCTACACCTTC. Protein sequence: CASSRDSLNYGYTF.

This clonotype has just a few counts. The CDR3 DNA follows: TGTGCCATCAGTGACCCCGACAGGGGGCCTGAAGCTTTCTTT. Translation gives CAISDPDRGPEAFF. V and J are TRBV10-3 and TRBJ1-1; 10 bases match TRBD1. After removal of 3 bases from V and 6 bases from J, the junction contained 4 bases not matched to a gene. This CDR3 has 14 residues. The germline gives CDR1 ENHRY, CDR2 SYGVKD.

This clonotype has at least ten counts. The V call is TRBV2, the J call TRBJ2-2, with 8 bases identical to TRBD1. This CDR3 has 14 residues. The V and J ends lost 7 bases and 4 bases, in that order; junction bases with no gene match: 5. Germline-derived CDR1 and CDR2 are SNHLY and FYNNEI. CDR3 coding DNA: TGTGCCAGCATTGGACAGGGTGCCACCGGGGAGCTGTTTTTT. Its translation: CASIGQGATGELFF.

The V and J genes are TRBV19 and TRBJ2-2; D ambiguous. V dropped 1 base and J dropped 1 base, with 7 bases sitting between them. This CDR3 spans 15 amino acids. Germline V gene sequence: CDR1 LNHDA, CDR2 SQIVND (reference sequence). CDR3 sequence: CASSIVGRNTGELFF. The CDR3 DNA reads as TGTGCCAGTAGTATAGTCGGTAGGAACACCGGGGAGCTGTTTTTT.

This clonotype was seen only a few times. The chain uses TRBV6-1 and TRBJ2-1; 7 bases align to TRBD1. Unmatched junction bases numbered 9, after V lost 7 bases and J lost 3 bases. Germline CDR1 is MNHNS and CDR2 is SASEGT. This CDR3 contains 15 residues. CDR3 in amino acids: CASTRSGGSYNEQFF. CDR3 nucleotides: TGTGCCAGCACCCGTTCAGGGGGTAGCTACAATGAGCAGTTCTTC.

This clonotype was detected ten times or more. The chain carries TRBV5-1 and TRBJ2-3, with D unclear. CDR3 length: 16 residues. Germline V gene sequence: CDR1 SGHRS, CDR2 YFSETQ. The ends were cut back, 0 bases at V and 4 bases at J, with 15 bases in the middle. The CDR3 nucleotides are TGCGCCAGCAGCTTGGTTGTAGTGCGGTACGCAGATACGCAGTATTTT. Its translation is CASSLVVVRYADTQYF.

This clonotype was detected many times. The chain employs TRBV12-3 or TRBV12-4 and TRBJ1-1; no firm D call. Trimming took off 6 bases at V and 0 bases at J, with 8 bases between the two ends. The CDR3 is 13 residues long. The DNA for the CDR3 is TGTGCCAGCAGAACGACATTGAACACTGAAGCTTTCTTT. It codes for CASRTTLNTEAFF.

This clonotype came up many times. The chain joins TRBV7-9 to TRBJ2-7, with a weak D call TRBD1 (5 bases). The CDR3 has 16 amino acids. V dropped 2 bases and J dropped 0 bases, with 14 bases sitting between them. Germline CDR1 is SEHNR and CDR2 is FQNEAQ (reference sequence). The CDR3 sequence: CASSLNLDSSSYEQYF. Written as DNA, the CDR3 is TGTGCCAGCAGCTTAAACCTTGACAGTAGCTCCTACGAGCAGTACTTC. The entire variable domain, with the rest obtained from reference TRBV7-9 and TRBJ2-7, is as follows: DTGVSQNPRHKITKRGQNVTFRCDPISEHNRLYWYRQTLGQGPEFLTYFQNEAQLEKSRLLSDRFSAERPKGSFSTLEIQRTEQGDSAMYLCASSLNLDSSSYEQYFGPGTRLTVT.

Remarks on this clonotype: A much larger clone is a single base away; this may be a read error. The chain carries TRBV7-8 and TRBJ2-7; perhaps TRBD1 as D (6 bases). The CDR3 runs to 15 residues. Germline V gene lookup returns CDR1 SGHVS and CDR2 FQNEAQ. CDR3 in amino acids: CASSLAGTPPYEQDF. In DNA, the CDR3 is TGTGCCAGCAGCCTCGCCGGGACACCCCCCTACGAGCAGGACTTC.

CDR3 bases: TGCAGTGCTAGAGATCTCTCGGGTAATAGCAATCAGCCCCAGCATTTT. This codes for CSARDLSGNSNQPQHF. V gene TRBV20-1 combines with J gene TRBJ1-5; D remains unclear. V was shortened by 0 bases and J by 0 bases, with 12 bases between the two germline ends. The CDR3 consists of 16 residues. CDR1 is DFQATT and CDR2 is SNEGSKA in the germline V gene (reference sequence).

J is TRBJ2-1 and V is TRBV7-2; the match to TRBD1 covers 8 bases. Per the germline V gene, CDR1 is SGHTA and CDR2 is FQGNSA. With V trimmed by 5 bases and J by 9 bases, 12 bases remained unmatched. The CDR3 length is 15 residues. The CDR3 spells CASSQTPDRASEQFF. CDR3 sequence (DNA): TGTGCCAGCAGCCAGACCCCGGACAGGGCGTCTGAGCAGTTCTTC.

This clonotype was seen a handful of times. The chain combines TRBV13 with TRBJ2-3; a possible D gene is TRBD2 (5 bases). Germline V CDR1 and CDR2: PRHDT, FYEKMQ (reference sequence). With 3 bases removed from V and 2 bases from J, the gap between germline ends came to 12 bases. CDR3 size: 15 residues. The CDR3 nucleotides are TGTGCCAGCAGCTTGGACTTGAGCACCACAGATACGCAGTATTTT. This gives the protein CASSLDLSTTDTQYF.

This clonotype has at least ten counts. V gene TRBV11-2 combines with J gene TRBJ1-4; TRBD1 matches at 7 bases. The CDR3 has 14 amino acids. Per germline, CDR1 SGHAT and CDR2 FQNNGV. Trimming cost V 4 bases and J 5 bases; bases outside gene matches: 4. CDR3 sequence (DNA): TGTGCCAGCAGCTCCAGGGGGTTGAATGAAAAACTGTTTTTT. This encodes CASSSRGLNEKLFF.

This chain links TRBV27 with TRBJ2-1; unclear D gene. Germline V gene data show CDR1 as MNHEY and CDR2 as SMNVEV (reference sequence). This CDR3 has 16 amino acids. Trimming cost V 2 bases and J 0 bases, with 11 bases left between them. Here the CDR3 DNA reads TGTGCCAGCAGTTTAGTGGCTGCAAGCTCCTACAATGAGCAGTTCTTC. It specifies CASSLVAASSYNEQFF.

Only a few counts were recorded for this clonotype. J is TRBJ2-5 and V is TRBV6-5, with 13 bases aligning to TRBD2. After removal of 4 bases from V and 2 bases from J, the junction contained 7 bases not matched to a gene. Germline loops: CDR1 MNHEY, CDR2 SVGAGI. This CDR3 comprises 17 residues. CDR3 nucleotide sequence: TGTGCCAGCAGTTTGGGACTAGCGGGGACCCCTCAAGAGACCCAGTACTTC. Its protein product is CASSLGLAGTPQETQYF.

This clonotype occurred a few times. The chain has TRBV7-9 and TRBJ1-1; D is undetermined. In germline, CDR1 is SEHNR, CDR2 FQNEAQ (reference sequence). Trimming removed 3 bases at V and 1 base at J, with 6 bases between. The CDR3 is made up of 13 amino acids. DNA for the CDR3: TGTGCCAGCAGCTTTTATACGAACACTGAAGCTTTCTTT. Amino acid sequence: CASSFYTNTEAFF. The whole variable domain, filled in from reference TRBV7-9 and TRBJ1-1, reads DTGVSQNPRHKITKRGQNVTFRCDPISEHNRLYWYRQTLGQGPEFLTYFQNEAQLEKSRLLSDRFSAERPKGSFSTLEIQRTEQGDSAMYLCASSFYTNTEAFFGQGTRLTVV.